The rows below give T cell receptor beta chains drawn from one sample of a study of molecular identifiers for immune sequencing clone quantification. TCRdb reprocessed the PCR reads via MiXCR and lists one record per CDR3 protein. The table has about 640,000 distinct CDR3 sequences, just under 20% seen once; the top ten hold 0.85% to 0.9%. The specimen was naive CD8+ T cells from blood, with Jurkat cell RNA spiked in. The receptors here all came from a human donor in good health. Some libraries in this study had Jurkat cell RNA spiked in. The CDR3 runs from the conserved cysteine through the conserved F or W. The D gene is left open where the match is weak. Rows may omit the clone size; those that give it use once, few, many or a size class.

clone size: many; V gene: TRBV3-1; D gene: TRBD1; CDR3 protein: CASSHRTGSQPQHF
clone size: NA; V gene: TRBV29-1; D gene: TRBD1; CDR3 protein: CSVAPGQGSSGNTIYF
clone size: many; V gene: TRBV7-9; D gene: TRBD1; CDR3 protein: CASSRKDRVNEQFF
clone size: many; V gene: TRBV7-6; D gene: TRBD2; CDR3 protein: CASSPSALAGETQYF
clone size: once; V gene: TRBV6-5; D gene: TRBD1; CDR3 protein: CASSYGTGGAEANVLTF
clone size: NA; V gene: TRBV11-2; D gene: TRBD1; CDR3 protein: CASSFSPDRGLVELFF
clone size: many; V gene: TRBV19; D gene: NA; CDR3 protein: CASNTGGAYQPQHF
clone size: NA; V gene: TRBV20-1; D gene: TRBD2; CDR3 protein: CSASPQRGTTDTQYF
clone size: many; V gene: TRBV6-2/TRBV6-3; D gene: NA; CDR3 protein: CASSTQGVRGSGANVLTF
clone size: NA; V gene: TRBV24-1; D gene: TRBD1; CDR3 protein: CATSDLGTGGTYEQYF
clone size: NA; V gene: TRBV19; D gene: TRBD1; CDR3 protein: CASSIGQGAFNEQSF
clone size: many; V gene: TRBV7-2; D gene: NA; CDR3 protein: CASSLDIGTEAFF
clone size: many; V gene: TRBV13; D gene: NA; CDR3 protein: CASTIGAMDTQYF